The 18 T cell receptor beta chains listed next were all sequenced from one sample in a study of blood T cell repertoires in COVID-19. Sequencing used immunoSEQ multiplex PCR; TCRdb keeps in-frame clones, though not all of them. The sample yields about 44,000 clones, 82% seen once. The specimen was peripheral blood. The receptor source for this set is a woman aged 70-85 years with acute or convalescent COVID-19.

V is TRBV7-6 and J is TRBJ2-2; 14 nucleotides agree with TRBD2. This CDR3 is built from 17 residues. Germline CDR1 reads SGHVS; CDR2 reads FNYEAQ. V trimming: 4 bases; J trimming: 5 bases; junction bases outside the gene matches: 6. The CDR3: CASSSTGTSGRTGELFF. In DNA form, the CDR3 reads TGTGCCAGCAGCTCTACCGGGACTAGCGGGAGAACCGGGGAGCTGTTTTTT. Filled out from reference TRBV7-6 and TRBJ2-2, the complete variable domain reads GAGVSQSPRYKVTKRGQDVALRCDPISGHVSLYWYRQALGQGPEFLTYFNYEAQQDKSGLPNDRFSAERPEGSISTLTIQRTEQRDSAMYRCASSSTGTSGRTGELFFGEGSRLTVL.

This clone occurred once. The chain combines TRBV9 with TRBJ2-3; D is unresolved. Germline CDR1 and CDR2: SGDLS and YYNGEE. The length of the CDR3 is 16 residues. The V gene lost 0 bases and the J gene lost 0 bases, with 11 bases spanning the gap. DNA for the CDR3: TGTGCCAGCAGCGTAGGTGGCTCCTCTAGCACAGATACGCAGTATTTT. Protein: CASSVGGSSSTDTQYF.

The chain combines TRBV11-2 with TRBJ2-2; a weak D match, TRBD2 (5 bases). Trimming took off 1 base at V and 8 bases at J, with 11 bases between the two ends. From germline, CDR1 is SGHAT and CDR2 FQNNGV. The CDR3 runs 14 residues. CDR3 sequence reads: CASSLGASLGELFF. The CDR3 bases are TGTGCCAGCAGCTTAGGGGCTAGCCTAGGGGAGCTGTTTTTT. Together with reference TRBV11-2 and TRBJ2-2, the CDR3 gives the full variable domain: EAGVAQSPRYKIIEKRQSVAFWCNPISGHATLYWYQQILGQGPKLLIQFQNNGVVDDSQLPKDRFSAERLKGVDSTLKIQPAKLEDSAVYLCASSLGASLGELFFGEGSRLTVL.

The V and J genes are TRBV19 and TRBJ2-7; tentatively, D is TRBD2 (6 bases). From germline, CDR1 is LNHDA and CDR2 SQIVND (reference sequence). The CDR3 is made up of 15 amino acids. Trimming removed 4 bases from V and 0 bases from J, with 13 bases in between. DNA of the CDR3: TGTGCCAGTAGTAACCCTAGCGCGAGCTCCTACGAGCAGTACTTC. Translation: CASSNPSASSYEQYF.

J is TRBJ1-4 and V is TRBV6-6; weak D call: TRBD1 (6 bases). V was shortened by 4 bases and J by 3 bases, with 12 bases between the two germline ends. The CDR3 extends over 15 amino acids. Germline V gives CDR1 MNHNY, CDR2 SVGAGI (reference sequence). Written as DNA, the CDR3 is TGTGCCAGCAGTTTCCAGGGGATCGCTAATGAAAAACTGTTTTTT. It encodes CASSFQGIANEKLFF.

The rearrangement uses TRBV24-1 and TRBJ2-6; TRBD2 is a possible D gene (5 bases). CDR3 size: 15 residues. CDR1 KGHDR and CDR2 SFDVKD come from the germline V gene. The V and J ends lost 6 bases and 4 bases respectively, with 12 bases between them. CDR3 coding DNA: TGTGCCACCAGTCTACGGGGAACAGGGGCCAACGTCCTGACTTTC. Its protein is CATSLRGTGANVLTF.

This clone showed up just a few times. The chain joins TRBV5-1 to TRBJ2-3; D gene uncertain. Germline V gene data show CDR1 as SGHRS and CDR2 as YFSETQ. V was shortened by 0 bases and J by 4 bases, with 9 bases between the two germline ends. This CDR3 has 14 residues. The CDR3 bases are TGCGCCAGCAGCTTGGGCGGCGCTGCAGATACGCAGTATTTT. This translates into CASSLGGAADTQYF.

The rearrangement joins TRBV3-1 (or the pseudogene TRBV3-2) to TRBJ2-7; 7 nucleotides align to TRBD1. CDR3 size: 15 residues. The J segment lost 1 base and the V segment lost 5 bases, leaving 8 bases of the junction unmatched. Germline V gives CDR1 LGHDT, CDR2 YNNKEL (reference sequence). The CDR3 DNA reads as TGTGCCAGCAGCAACAGGGGCTCCTCATCCTACGAGCAGTACTTC. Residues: CASSNRGSSSYEQYF.

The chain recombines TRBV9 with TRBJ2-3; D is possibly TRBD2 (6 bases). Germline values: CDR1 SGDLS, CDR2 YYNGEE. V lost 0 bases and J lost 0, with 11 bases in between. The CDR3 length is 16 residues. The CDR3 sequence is CASSVAPGVSTDTQYF. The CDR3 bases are TGTGCCAGCAGCGTAGCACCGGGAGTTAGCACAGATACGCAGTATTTT.

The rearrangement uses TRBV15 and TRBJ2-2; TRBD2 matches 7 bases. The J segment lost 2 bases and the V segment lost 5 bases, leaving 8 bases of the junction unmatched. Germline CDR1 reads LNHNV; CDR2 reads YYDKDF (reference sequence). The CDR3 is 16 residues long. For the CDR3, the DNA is TGTGCCACCAGCGGATGGCTAGCGGAAAACACCGGGGAGCTGTTTTTT. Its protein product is CATSGWLAENTGELFF.

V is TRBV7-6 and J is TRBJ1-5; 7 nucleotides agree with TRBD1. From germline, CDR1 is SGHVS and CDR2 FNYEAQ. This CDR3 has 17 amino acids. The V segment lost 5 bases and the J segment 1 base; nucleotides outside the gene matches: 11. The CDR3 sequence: CASSLSGGGGSNQPQHF. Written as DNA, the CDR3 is TGTGCCAGCAGCCTATCCGGAGGGGGCGGGAGCAATCAGCCCCAGCATTTT.

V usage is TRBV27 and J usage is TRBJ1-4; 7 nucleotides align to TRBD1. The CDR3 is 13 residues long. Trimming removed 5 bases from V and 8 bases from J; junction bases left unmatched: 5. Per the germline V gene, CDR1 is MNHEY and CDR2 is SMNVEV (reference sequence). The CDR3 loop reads CASSADRREKLFF. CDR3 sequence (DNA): TGTGCCAGCAGTGCGGACAGGAGGGAAAAACTGTTTTTT. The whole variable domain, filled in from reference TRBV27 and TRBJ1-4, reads EAQVTQNPRYLITVTGKKLTVTCSQNMNHEYMSWYRQDPGLGLRQIYYSMNVEVTDKGDVPEGYKVSRKEKRNFPLILESPSPNQTSLYFCASSADRREKLFFGSGTQLSVL.

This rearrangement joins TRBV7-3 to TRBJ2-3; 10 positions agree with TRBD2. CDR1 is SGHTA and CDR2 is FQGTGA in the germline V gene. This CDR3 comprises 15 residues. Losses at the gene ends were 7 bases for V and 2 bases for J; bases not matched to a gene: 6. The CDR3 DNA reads TGTGCCAGCAAAAGGACTAGCGGAGACACAGATACGCAGTATTTT. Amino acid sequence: CASKRTSGDTDTQYF.

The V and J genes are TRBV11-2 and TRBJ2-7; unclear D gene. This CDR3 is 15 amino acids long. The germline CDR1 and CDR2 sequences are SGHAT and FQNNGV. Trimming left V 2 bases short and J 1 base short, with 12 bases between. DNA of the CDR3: TGTGCCAGCAGCTTATCAGTGATGGTATCCTACGAGCAGTACTTC. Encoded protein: CASSLSVMVSYEQYF. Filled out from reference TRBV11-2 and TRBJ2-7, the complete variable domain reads EAGVAQSPRYKIIEKRQSVAFWCNPISGHATLYWYQQILGQGPKLLIQFQNNGVVDDSQLPKDRFSAERLKGVDSTLKIQPAKLEDSAVYLCASSLSVMVSYEQYFGPGTRLTVT.

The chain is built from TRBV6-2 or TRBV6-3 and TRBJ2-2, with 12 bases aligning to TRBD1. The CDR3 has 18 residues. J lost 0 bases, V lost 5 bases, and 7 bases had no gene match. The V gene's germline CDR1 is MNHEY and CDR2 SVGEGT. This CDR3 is CASSKTGTGGANTGELFF. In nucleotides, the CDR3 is TGTGCCAGCAGTAAGACGGGGACAGGGGGCGCGAACACCGGGGAGCTGTTTTTT.

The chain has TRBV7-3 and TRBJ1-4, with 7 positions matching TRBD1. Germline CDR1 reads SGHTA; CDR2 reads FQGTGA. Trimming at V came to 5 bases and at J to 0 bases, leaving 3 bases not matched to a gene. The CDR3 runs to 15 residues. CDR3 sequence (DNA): TGTGCCAGCAGCCCCACAGGGGCAACTAATGAAAAACTGTTTTTT. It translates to CASSPTGATNEKLFF.

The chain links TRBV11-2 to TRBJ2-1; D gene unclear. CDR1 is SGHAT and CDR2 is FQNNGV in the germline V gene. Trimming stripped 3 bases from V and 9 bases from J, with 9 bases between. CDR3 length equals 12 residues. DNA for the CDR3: TGTGCCAGCAGCTTCGGTCCACTTGAGCAGTTCTTC. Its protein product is CASSFGPLEQFF.

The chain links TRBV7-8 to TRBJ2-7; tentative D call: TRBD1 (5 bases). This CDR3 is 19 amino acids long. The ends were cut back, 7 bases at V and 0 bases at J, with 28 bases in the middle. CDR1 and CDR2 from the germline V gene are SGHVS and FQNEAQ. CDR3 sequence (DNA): TGTGCCAGCACGCCTTGGACAACCTTTGTGGCTCAGAGCTCCTACGAGCAGTACTTC. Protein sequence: CASTPWTTFVAQSSYEQYF.